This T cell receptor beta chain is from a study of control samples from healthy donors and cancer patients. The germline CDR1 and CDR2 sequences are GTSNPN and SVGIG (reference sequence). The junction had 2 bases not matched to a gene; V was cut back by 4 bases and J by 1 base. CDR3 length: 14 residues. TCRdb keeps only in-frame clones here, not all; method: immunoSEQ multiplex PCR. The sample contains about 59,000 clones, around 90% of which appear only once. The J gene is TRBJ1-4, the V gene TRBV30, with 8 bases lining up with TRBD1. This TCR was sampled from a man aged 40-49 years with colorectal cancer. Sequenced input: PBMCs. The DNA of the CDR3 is TGTGCCTGGACAGGGGGCGGAACTAATGAAAAACTGTTTTTT. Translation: CAWTGGGTNEKLFF.